Below, 14 T cell receptor beta chains from the same sample are listed, as sequenced in a study of blood T cells in healthy people across ages. Through a sample-barcoded 5' primer and a J-beta primer mix, a second PCR was run for 7 to 11 cycles. TCRdb passed the 5' RACE reads through MiXCR, listing each CDR3 protein once. The table includes approximately 690,000 distinct CDR3 sequences, about 53% detected once. Sequencing was performed on blood. These receptors were taken from a man between 60 and 75 years old in good health.

The chain employs TRBV14 and TRBJ2-1, with TRBD2 as a possible D gene (6 bases). This CDR3 comprises 15 residues. V was clipped by 5 bases and J by 4 bases, with 15 bases between them. The germline CDR1 and CDR2 sequences are SGHDN and FVKESK. The CDR3 DNA sequence: TGTGCCAGCAGCATCGGGGACTCATTATACAATGAGCAGTTCTTC. This encodes CASSIGDSLYNEQFF.

This chain uses TRBV3-1 with TRBJ2-1, with 11 bases fitting TRBD1. The length of the CDR3 is 15 residues. Germline V gene sequence: CDR1 LGHDT, CDR2 YNNKEL (reference sequence). V was pared by 3 bases and J by 9 bases, with 7 bases of the junction left unmatched. The CDR3 nucleotides read TGTGCCAGCAGCCAGATGGACAGGGGGCTCGGTGAGCAGTTCTTC. This translates into CASSQMDRGLGEQFF.

This CDR3 is CSVEPGRAETQYF. The CDR3, as DNA: TGCAGCGTTGAACCAGGACGAGCGGAGACCCAGTACTTC. This chain connects TRBV29-1 to TRBJ2-5; D unresolved. The CDR3 covers 13 residues. V was shortened by 2 bases and J by 5 bases, with 12 bases between the two germline ends. Germline V gene lookup returns CDR1 SQVTM and CDR2 ANQGSEA.

The rearrangement links TRBV11-3 to TRBJ2-5; 8 nucleotides line up with TRBD2. This CDR3 is built from 13 residues. Germline V CDR1 and CDR2: SGHNT, YENEEA. V lost 5 bases and J lost 11; bases outside the gene matches: 10. The CDR3 region is CASSRGGSGEQYF. The DNA of the CDR3 is TGTGCCAGCAGCCGGGGGGGATCGGGTGAGCAGTACTTC.

This clonotype was counted only a few times. The chain is built from TRBV29-1 and TRBJ2-6; 7 bases agree with TRBD1. The CDR3 length is 15 residues. Germline values: CDR1 SQVTM, CDR2 ANQGSEA. V lost 6 bases and J lost 0; bases outside the gene matches: 5. CDR3 bases: TGCAGCGTGTGGGGACAGACCTCTGGGGCCAACGTCCTGACTTTC. Translation: CSVWGQTSGANVLTF.

The V call is TRBV7-6, the J call TRBJ1-6, with D possibly TRBD1 on 6 matching bases. The germline V gene has CDR1 SGHVS and CDR2 FNYEAQ. This CDR3 region has 14 residues. Trimming left V 8 bases short and J 11 bases short, with 19 bases between. The CDR3: CASGSGQSAPPLHF. CDR3 coding DNA: TGTGCCAGCGGCTCCGGACAGTCGGCTCCACCCCTCCACTTT.

The V and J genes are TRBV15 and TRBJ2-1, with a tentative D call TRBD2 (5 bases). The CDR3 is 15 amino acids. Germline V gene data show CDR1 as LNHNV and CDR2 as YYDKDF (reference sequence). Trimming pared 3 bases from V and 13 bases from J, leaving 22 bases between. The CDR3 reads CATSSPGVTVETQFF. CDR3 nucleotide sequence: TGTGCCACCAGCAGTCCCGGGGTAACAGTCGAGACCCAGTTCTTC.

The V and J genes are TRBV29-1 and TRBJ2-1; a possible D gene is TRBD2 (6 bases). This CDR3 is built from 13 residues. Germline assignment: CDR1 SQVTM and CDR2 ANQGSEA. Trimming pared 7 bases from V and 7 bases from J, leaving 17 bases between. The CDR3 coding sequence is TGCAGCGGCGAGACCTACCGGGGGAATGAGCAGTTCTTC. This sequence encodes CSGETYRGNEQFF.

This chain connects TRBV6-2 or TRBV6-3 to TRBJ1-2; 7 positions match TRBD1. With 2 bases clipped from V and 2 bases from J, the junction kept 5 bases outside the gene matches. This CDR3 has 15 amino acids. Germline CDR1 is MNHEY and CDR2 is SVGEGT. The CDR3 DNA is TGTGCCAGCAGTTACGGGGAGGGGGCGAACTATGGCTACACCTTC. It encodes CASSYGEGANYGYTF.

The chain recombines TRBV5-1 with TRBJ2-7; 10 nucleotides match TRBD1. Per germline, CDR1 SGHRS and CDR2 YFSETQ. The CDR3 is 14 amino acids. The junction had 6 bases not matched to a gene; V was cut back by 4 bases and J by 5 bases. The CDR3 sequence: CASSRDRGQNEQYF. For the CDR3, the DNA is TGCGCCAGCAGCCGAGACAGGGGGCAGAACGAGCAGTACTTC.

The rearrangement uses TRBV12-3 or TRBV12-4 and TRBJ2-1, with a possible D match to TRBD1 (5 bases). The V end was cut by 3 bases, the J end by 0 bases, with 12 bases between. This CDR3 is built from 16 residues. The CDR3 nucleotides are TGTGCCAGCAGTTTTCGACAGATCAGCTCCTACAATGAGCAGTTCTTC. It specifies CASSFRQISSYNEQFF.

The gene calls are TRBV7-2 and TRBJ2-5; tentative D call: TRBD2 (6 bases). The better agreement between TRBJ2-7 and the DNA end casts doubt on the J call. The CDR3 loop spans 14 amino acids. Germline V gives CDR1 SGHTA, CDR2 FQGNSA. CDR3 nucleotide sequence: TGTGCCAGCAGCTCCCGACCGGGGGTCTACGAGCAGTACTTC. It translates to CASSSRPGVYEQYF.

This chain connects TRBV29-1 to TRBJ2-3, with TRBD2 matching 11 bases. Germline V gene sequence: CDR1 SQVTM, CDR2 ANQGSEA. This CDR3 spans 14 amino acids. Trimming cost V 4 bases and J 5 bases; bases outside gene matches: 5. For the CDR3, the DNA is TGCAGCGTTGCGACTAGCGGGGTCCTAGATACGCAGTATTTT. Protein: CSVATSGVLDTQYF.

This clonotype was recorded a few times. The genes are TRBV10-1 and TRBJ2-5, with D perhaps matching TRBD2 (6 bases). Germline values: CDR1 WNHNN, CDR2 SYGVQD (reference sequence). V was cut by 10 bases and J by 1 base, with 13 bases left in between. The CDR3 loop spans 13 amino acids. CDR3 sequence reads: CATSPGLQETQYF. CDR3 sequence (DNA): TGCGCCACCTCACCGGGACTCCAAGAGACCCAGTACTTC.